The rows below give T cell receptor beta chains drawn from one sample of a study of shared T cell receptors in the human thymus. Measured with immunoSEQ multiplex PCR; TCRdb has only the in-frame clones, and not every one. The table lists just under 550,000 clones, approximately 80% of them singletons. These data also formed part of another study, on human thymus T cells.

Sequencing was carried out using thymocytes. Receptor source: a boy under two years old with a congenital heart defect. The CDR3 runs from the conserved cysteine through the conserved F or W. The D gene is left open where the match is weak. A row's size may be missing; if present it is once, few, many or a size class.

>TRBJ1-2|TRBV4-3|-|-
CASSPERLGRYGYTF
TGCGCCAGCAGCCCTGAACGGTTGGGCAGGTATGGCTACACCTTC
>TRBJ2-7|TRBV11-3|-|TRBD2
CASSLDGRDSYEQYF
TGTGCCAGCAGCTTAGACGGGAGGGACTCCTACGAGCAGTACTTC
>TRBJ1-1|TRBV28|once|TRBD1
CASLSGRNGQGVVTEAFF
TGTGCCAGCCTTTCCGGACGGAATGGACAGGGGGTGGTCACTGAAGCTTTCTTT
>TRBJ1-1|TRBV4-3|-|TRBD1
CASSQAQGDFNTEAFF
TGCGCCAGCAGCCAAGCGCAGGGGGATTTTAACACTGAAGCTTTCTTT
>TRBJ1-2|TRBV27|once|TRBD1
CASSLLGQGPYYGYTF
TGTGCCAGCAGTTTATTAGGACAGGGGCCTTACTATGGCTACACCTTC
>TRBJ2-7|TRBV5-6|few|TRBD1
CASSSDPSGTGGFEQYF
TGTGCCAGCAGCTCCGACCCCTCCGGGACAGGGGGATTTGAGCAGTACTTC
>TRBJ2-5|TRBV6-1|-|TRBD2
CASSEGARLAGKGETQYF
TGTGCCAGCAGTGAAGGGGCCCGACTAGCGGGTAAAGGGGAGACCCAGTACTTC
>TRBJ2-5|TRBV15|-|TRBD1
CATSRDRPRGRDREETQYF
TGTGCCACCAGCAGAGATCGGCCGAGGGGCCGGGACAGGGAGGAGACCCAGTACTTC
>TRBJ2-1|TRBV19|-|TRBD2
CASSIGLAGGNEQFF
TGTGCCAGTAGTATAGGGCTAGCGGGAGGAAATGAGCAGTTCTTC
>TRBJ2-1|TRBV30|-|TRBD2
CAWSVEGLGGLAGGGSYNEQFF
TGTGCCTGGAGTGTAGAGGGGTTGGGGGGACTAGCGGGAGGAGGCTCCTACAATGAGCAGTTCTTC
>TRBJ1-1|TRBV4-1|few|TRBD1
CASSQAPETGRRAFF
TGCGCCAGCAGCCAAGCTCCGGAGACAGGGCGGAGGGCTTTCTTT
>TRBJ2-7|TRBV4-2|-|TRBD2
CASSQRLAGGREQYF
TGTGCCAGCAGCCAACGACTAGCGGGAGGGAGGGAGCAGTACTTC
>TRBJ1-1|TRBV25-1|-|-
CASSELGAEAFF
TGTGCCAGCAGTGAATTAGGGGCTGAAGCTTTCTTT
>TRBJ2-5|TRBV27|-|-
CASSLLGGGTETQYF
TGTGCCAGCAGTTTATTAGGAGGGGGCACAGAGACCCAGTACTTC
>TRBJ1-1|TRBV27|-|-
CASSVPGAKNTEAFF
TGTGCCAGCAGTGTCCCTGGGGCCAAGAACACTGAAGCTTTCTTT
>TRBJ1-3|TRBV5-4|few|TRBD1
CASSRATGSAGNTIYF
TGTGCCAGCAGCCGCGCGACAGGGTCCGCTGGAAACACCATATATTTT
>TRBJ2-7|TRBV15|-|-
CATSALKGQTYEQYF
TGTGCCACCAGCGCTCTGAAGGGGCAGACCTACGAGCAGTACTTC
>TRBJ2-2|TRBV4-2|-|TRBD2
CASSQDEREVTGELFF
TGTGCCAGCAGCCAAGATGAGCGGGAGGTCACCGGGGAGCTGTTTTTT
>TRBJ1-4|TRBV4-1|-|-
CASSQPDGINEKLFF
TGCGCCAGCAGCCAACCCGACGGGATTAATGAAAAACTGTTTTTT
>TRBJ2-5|TRBV30|-|-
CAWSGASQGGETQYF
TGTGCCTGGAGTGGCGCCTCACAGGGCGGGGAGACCCAGTACTTC
>TRBJ2-1|TRBV27|-|TRBD2
CASSPRLAESSYNEQFF
TGTGCCAGCAGCCCGAGACTAGCGGAAAGCTCCTACAATGAGCAGTTCTTC
>TRBJ2-1|TRBV6-1|-|-
CASSEARGGMCEQFF
TGTGCCAGCAGTGAAGCGAGGGGCGGGATGTGTGAGCAGTTCTTC
>TRBJ1-2|TRBV30|-|TRBD1
CAWSGPIDRVSNYGYTF
TGTGCCTGGAGTGGCCCTATTGACAGGGTCTCTAACTATGGCTACACCTTC
>TRBJ1-2|TRBV13|-|TRBD1
CASSSAGTAHGYTF
TGTGCCAGCAGCTCCGCCGGGACAGCCCATGGCTACACCTTC
>TRBJ1-2|TRBV5-6|few|-
CASSRDSYYGYTF
TGTGCCAGCAGCCGGGACTCCTACTATGGCTACACCTTC
>TRBJ1-1|TRBV27|-|-
CASRGRLNTEAFF
TGTGCCAGCAGGGGCAGGTTGAACACTGAAGCTTTCTTT
>TRBJ2-1|TRBV28|-|TRBD2
CASSPAGTSGRGYNEQFF
TGTGCCAGCAGTCCGGCGGGGACTAGCGGGAGGGGCTACAATGAGCAGTTCTTC
>TRBJ1-2|TRBV14|-|-
CASSRGLNPSYGYTF
TGTGCCAGCAGCCGGGGACTCAACCCCTCCTATGGCTACACCTTC
>TRBJ2-1|TRBV14|-|TRBD2
CASSPEGGGESTSGSVPNEQFF
TGTGCCAGCAGCCCAGAGGGTGGGGGCGAAAGTACTAGCGGGTCCGTCCCAAATGAGCAGTTCTTC
>TRBJ2-7|TRBV6-5|-|-
CASKVTGSSYEQYF
TGTGCCAGCAAAGTGACAGGATCCTCCTACGAGCAGTACTTC
>TRBJ2-7|TRBV6-6|-|-
CASATAYEQYF
TGTGCCAGCGCGACAGCATACGAGCAGTACTTC
>TRBJ1-6|TRBV30|-|TRBD1
CACRQGYNSPLHF
TGTGCCTGCAGACAGGGCTATAATTCACCCCTCCACTTT
>TRBJ1-2|TRBV12-5|-|-
CASGLPISTDSNYGYTF
TGTGCTAGTGGTTTGCCTATCTCGACAGACTCTAACTATGGCTACACCTTC
>TRBJ1-2|TRBV7-8|-|TRBD1
CASSLVYRGDGYTF
TGTGCCAGCAGCTTAGTGTACAGGGGTGATGGCTACACCTTC
>TRBJ1-2|TRBV5-1|-|TRBD1
CASSLEQGANYGYTF
TGCGCCAGCAGCTTGGAACAGGGGGCAAACTATGGCTACACCTTC
>TRBJ1-5|TRBV6-1|few|-
CASSGRQPQHF
TGTGCCAGCAGTGGTCGTCAGCCCCAGCATTTT